Following are 11 T cell receptor beta chains from one sample sequenced in a study of T-cell reconstitution after alpha-beta-depleted transplantation in children. A TCRbeta library incorporating unique molecular identifiers was prepared. TCRdb itself ran the PCR reads through MiXCR, one entry per CDR3 protein. The profile shows 530,000 or so distinct CDR3 sequences, 20% to 30% of them singletons. The sequenced sample was PBMCs, obtained before TCRalphabeta/CD19-depleted stem cell transplant. The receptors come from a boy under three years old with Wiskott-Aldrich syndrome, due to receive a stem cell transplant.

This clonotype was seen only a few times. The V and J genes are TRBV6-4 and TRBJ1-4; 7 bases are a match to TRBD1. CDR1 is MRHNA, CDR2 SNTAGT, per germline. Losses at the gene ends were 2 bases for V and 4 bases for J; bases not matched to a gene: 4. This CDR3 comprises 15 residues. CDR3 region: CASSDPGQNNEKLFF. CDR3 sequence (DNA): TGTGCCAGCAGTGACCCGGGACAGAATAATGAAAAACTGTTTTTT.

The J gene is TRBJ2-2, the V gene TRBV5-5, with a tentative D call TRBD2 (5 bases). The CDR3 has 16 residues. The ends were cut back, 0 bases at V and 6 bases at J, with 15 bases in the middle. Germline assignment: CDR1 SGHKS and CDR2 YYEKEE (reference sequence). In DNA form, the CDR3 reads TGTGCCAGCAGCTTGGATTTCGGGGATTACGCCGGGGAGCTGTTTTTT. It yields the protein CASSLDFGDYAGELFF.

Only a few counts were recorded for this clonotype. V gene TRBV6-1 combines with J gene TRBJ1-4; no clear D gene. CDR1 is MNHNS and CDR2 is SASEGT in the germline V gene. Trimming pared 2 bases from V and 11 bases from J, leaving 15 bases between. The CDR3 extends over 14 amino acids. As DNA, the CDR3 is TGTGCCAGCAGTGAACTCTTGGCGGCGGGGAAACTGTTTTTT. It is translated as CASSELLAAGKLFF.

This rearrangement joins TRBV27 to TRBJ2-4, with D possibly being TRBD1 or TRBD2 (5 bases each). The CDR3 contains 14 residues. Germline loops: CDR1 MNHEY, CDR2 SMNVEV (reference sequence). V lost 6 bases to trimming and J lost 7 bases, with 16 bases between them. Here the CDR3 DNA reads TGTGCCAGCAGCACCGGGTGGGGGAACAACATTCAGTACTTC. This gives the protein CASSTGWGNNIQYF.

The V gene is TRBV5-1, the J gene TRBJ1-1; unclear D gene. The V gene's germline CDR1 is SGHRS and CDR2 YFSETQ. CDR3 length equals 15 residues. Trimming stripped 0 bases from V and 0 bases from J, with 9 bases between. The CDR3 protein is CASSLAGELNTEAFF. The CDR3 DNA follows: TGCGCCAGCAGCTTGGCGGGAGAACTGAACACTGAAGCTTTCTTT.

The chain is built from TRBV3-1 and TRBJ2-2, with 13 bases matching TRBD2. The V gene's germline CDR1 is LGHDT and CDR2 YNNKEL (reference sequence). Losses at the gene ends were 4 bases for V and 3 bases for J; bases not matched to a gene: 11. The CDR3 is 19 residues long. The CDR3 bases are TGTGCCAGCAGCCCTAACCAGTGGACTAGCGGGAGATACACCGGGGAGCTGTTTTTT. Its protein is CASSPNQWTSGRYTGELFF. The whole variable domain, filled in from reference TRBV3-1 and TRBJ2-2, reads DTAVSQTPKYLVTQMGNDKSIKCEQNLGHDTMYWYKQDSKKFLKIMFSYNNKELIINETVPNRFSPKSPDKAHLNLHINSLELGDSAVYFCASSPNQWTSGRYTGELFFGEGSRLTVL.

This clonotype was seen a few times. The V gene is TRBV2, the J gene TRBJ1-2; D is uncertain. This CDR3 spans 12 amino acids. CDR1 SNHLY and CDR2 FYNNEI come from the germline V gene. V gave up 6 bases and J gave up 6 bases, with 11 bases separating them. Here the CDR3 DNA reads TGTGCCAGCAGGGCGGGTTGGCATGGCTACACCTTC. Translated, it gives CASRAGWHGYTF.

V usage is TRBV5-1 and J usage is TRBJ2-1; D unresolved. Germline CDR1 is SGHRS and CDR2 is YFSETQ. This CDR3 has 17 residues. V shed 1 base and J shed 0 bases, with 14 bases lying between them. The CDR3 sequence is CASSLFNLARSYNEQFF. The CDR3 coding sequence is TGCGCCAGCAGCTTGTTCAATCTGGCTCGCTCCTACAATGAGCAGTTCTTC.

This chain connects TRBV10-3 to TRBJ2-2, with a tentative D call TRBD1 (5 bases). The V gene lost 2 bases and the J gene lost 1 base, with 5 bases spanning the gap. There are 14 residues in the CDR3. From germline, CDR1 is ENHRY and CDR2 SYGVKD. CDR3 amino acids: CAISEDRNTGELFF. For the CDR3, the DNA is TGTGCCATCAGTGAGGACAGGAACACCGGGGAGCTGTTTTTT.

This clonotype was observed a few times. The rearrangement uses TRBV10-1 and TRBJ2-3; D ambiguous. The length of the CDR3 is 15 residues. The V gene's germline CDR1 is WNHNN and CDR2 SYGVQD (reference sequence). V lost 7 bases and J 0 bases, leaving 14 bases between the germline ends. The CDR3 DNA is TGCGCCAGCAAGCTAGAAGCAGTAAGCACAGATACGCAGTATTTT. It is translated as CASKLEAVSTDTQYF.

This clonotype was counted a few times. For the CDR3, the DNA is TGTGCCAGCAGCAAACTAGCGGGAGGGCCTGATTCTAATGAGCAGTTCTTC. Translation gives CASSKLAGGPDSNEQFF. The chain has TRBV7-9 and TRBJ2-1; 13 bases fit TRBD2. The CDR3 loop spans 17 amino acids. Trimming cost V 5 bases and J 7 bases; bases outside gene matches: 11. Germline CDR1 reads SEHNR; CDR2 reads FQNEAQ (reference sequence).